This T cell receptor (beta chain) appears in the sequencing data of a study of cytomegalovirus exposure and HLA in healthy donors. Findings of the study overall: Sequencing had likely introduced a cluster of highly shared sequence variants as an artifact. Researchers reported in a later analysis that a missense DCLRE1C variant was tied to TCR beta V- and J-gene trimming. A list of around 150 TCR beta chains associated with cytomegalovirus was given.

Germline loops: CDR1 SGDLS, CDR2 YYNGEE. This CDR3 is 15 amino acids long. Trimming cost V 0 bases and J 3 bases, with 10 bases left between them. All the people who gave samples were healthy bone marrow donors. As for this clone: The target antigen is unknown.

The PCR contained 60 Vbeta and 13 Jbeta primers. Repertoires were generated with immunoSEQ multiplex PCR, while TCRdb's copy carries only in-frame clones and drops some. Among 100,000 to 150,000 clones, about 80% were seen once, and the ten largest hold about 2.5%. The V call is TRBV9, the J call TRBJ2-1; perhaps TRBD1 as D (6 bases). The sample consisted of PBMCs. This TCR derives from a boy aged 2 to 9 in good health and CMV-seronegative. The CDR3 sequence is CASSVARGGYNEQFF. The CDR3 DNA reads as TGTGCCAGCAGCGTAGCTCGAGGGGGCTACAATGAGCAGTTCTTC.